This T cell receptor (beta chain) was identified in a study of beta chain features in type 1 diabetes. This clone was picked up a small number of times. Investigators reverse transcribed all isolated RNA, so they sequenced expressed TCRB transcripts. Clones were sequenced by immunoSEQ multiplex PCR, and TCRdb holds only the in-frame ones, with some missing. The sample has 600,000 to 650,000 clones; 15% to 19% are singletons. Trimming took 4 bases from V and 6 from J, leaving 20 bases between them. This CDR3 is 15 amino acids long. Germline V gene lookup returns CDR1 SGHDT and CDR2 YYEEEE. The rearrangement links TRBV5-6 to TRBJ2-7; no clear D gene. The specimen was naive CD4+ T cells from blood. The sequence came from a man in his late teens or twenties in good health. CDR3 nucleotide sequence: TGTGCCAGCAGCCCTGGACGGAGCCGCCCTCGCGAGCAGTACTTC. Translating it yields CASSPGRSRPREQYF.